The rows below give T cell receptor beta chains drawn from one sample of a study of T cell repertoires in cytomegalovirus infection. One entry per CDR3 protein, called by TCRdb with MiXCR from the reads. This table has 110,000 to 150,000 distinct CDR3 sequences, 32% appearing once. Their specific antigens are unknown. The starting material was CD8+ T cells from cultured PBMCs, obtained from culture after CMV antigen stimulation. These receptors all come from a human donor in good health (CMV status not recorded). Some clones in this sample may be carry-over from other donors' samples. CDR3s include the opening cysteine and the closing phenylalanine or tryptophan. D genes are given only for firm matches. Size is omitted from some rows. Given values are once, few, many or a class for expanded clones.

v_call: TRBV7-8; j_call: TRBJ2-1; clone_size: NA; d_call: NA; cdr3_nt: TGTGCCAGCAGCTCCGAGGGAGTTAGCTCGAATGAGCAGTTCTTC; cdr3_aa: CASSSEGVSSNEQFF
v_call: TRBV6-1; j_call: TRBJ2-7; clone_size: many; d_call: TRBD1; cdr3_nt: TGTGCCAGCACTACCGACAGGGGGCTCGGCTACGAGCAGTACTTC; cdr3_aa: CASTTDRGLGYEQYF
v_call: TRBV6-1; j_call: TRBJ1-5; clone_size: once; d_call: TRBD1; cdr3_nt: TGTGCCAGCAGTGACAGGGGGCGAACTTCCCGTCAGCCCCAGCATTTT; cdr3_aa: CASSDRGRTSRQPQHF
v_call: TRBV28; j_call: TRBJ1-2; clone_size: few; d_call: NA; cdr3_nt: TGTGCCAGCAGTTCAGAGTCGGGAAACTATGGCTACACCTTC; cdr3_aa: CASSSESGNYGYTF
v_call: TRBV20-1; j_call: TRBJ2-7; clone_size: few; d_call: TRBD1; cdr3_nt: TGCAGTGCTAGAGATAGGACAGGGGGCGTAGGCTACGAGCAGTACTTC; cdr3_aa: CSARDRTGGVGYEQYF
v_call: TRBV7-9; j_call: TRBJ2-1; clone_size: NA; d_call: TRBD1; cdr3_nt: TGTGCCAGCAGCTTCCGGACAGGGTCGCTAATTGATGAGCAGTTCTTC; cdr3_aa: CASSFRTGSLIDEQFF
v_call: TRBV11-1; j_call: TRBJ2-1; clone_size: NA; d_call: NA; cdr3_nt: TGTGCCAGCAGCTTATCAGAACCGACTGAGCAGTTCTTC; cdr3_aa: CASSLSEPTEQFF
v_call: TRBV20-1; j_call: TRBJ2-3; clone_size: NA; d_call: NA; cdr3_nt: TGCAGTGCCCCCCCTAGGCGCACAGATACGCAGTATTTT; cdr3_aa: CSAPPRRTDTQYF
v_call: TRBV27; j_call: TRBJ2-7; clone_size: NA; d_call: NA; cdr3_nt: TGTGCCAGCACCCCCTCCCCCGGGTCCCCCTACGAGCAGTACTTC; cdr3_aa: CASTPSPGSPYEQYF
v_call: TRBV7-2; j_call: TRBJ1-4; clone_size: NA; d_call: NA; cdr3_nt: TGTGCCAGCAGCTCCCCCAATAAAAAACTGTTTTTT; cdr3_aa: CASSSPNKKLFF
v_call: TRBV4-1; j_call: TRBJ2-7; clone_size: few; d_call: TRBD1; cdr3_nt: TGCGCCAGCAGCCGGGACAGTCAGAACGAGCAGTACTTC; cdr3_aa: CASSRDSQNEQYF
v_call: TRBV11-2; j_call: TRBJ1-3; clone_size: few; d_call: NA; cdr3_nt: TGTGCCAGCAGCACCGACGGAAACTCTGGAAACACCATATATTTT; cdr3_aa: CASSTDGNSGNTIYF
v_call: TRBV28; j_call: TRBJ2-7; clone_size: NA; d_call: NA; cdr3_nt: TGTGCCAGCAGTTTACTCAACTCCTACGAGCAGTACTTC; cdr3_aa: CASSLLNSYEQYF
v_call: TRBV4-1; j_call: TRBJ2-7; clone_size: NA; d_call: NA; cdr3_nt: TGCGCCAGCAGCCAAGCCAGAAGCTACGAGCAGTACTTC; cdr3_aa: CASSQARSYEQYF
v_call: TRBV29-1; j_call: TRBJ2-2; clone_size: NA; d_call: TRBD2; cdr3_nt: TGCAGCGCTAGCGGATTCAGGACCGGGGAGCTGTTTTTT; cdr3_aa: CSASGFRTGELFF
v_call: TRBV28; j_call: TRBJ2-3; clone_size: many; d_call: NA; cdr3_nt: TGTGCCAGCAGTCAACCCCTGGCCGGGACAGATACGCAGTATTTT; cdr3_aa: CASSQPLAGTDTQYF
v_call: TRBV12-3/TRBV12-4; j_call: TRBJ2-5; clone_size: NA; d_call: TRBD2; cdr3_nt: TGTGCCAGCAGCCGAGATCTAGCGGGGGGGCAGACCCAGTACTTC; cdr3_aa: CASSRDLAGGQTQYF
v_call: TRBV27; j_call: TRBJ2-7; clone_size: few; d_call: NA; cdr3_nt: TGTGCCAGCAGTTGGGGGGGGGACAGCTCCTACGAGCAGTACTTC; cdr3_aa: CASSWGGDSSYEQYF
v_call: TRBV27; j_call: TRBJ1-5; clone_size: NA; d_call: NA; cdr3_nt: TGTGCCAGCAGTTTAGGGGAAGGTCAGCCCCAGCATTTT; cdr3_aa: CASSLGEGQPQHF
v_call: TRBV6-2/TRBV6-3; j_call: TRBJ2-1; clone_size: few; d_call: TRBD2; cdr3_nt: TGTGCCAGCAGTTACCCCACTAGCGGGGGGGCACTCTTGGATGAGCAGTTCTTC; cdr3_aa: CASSYPTSGGALLDEQFF
v_call: TRBV12-3/TRBV12-4; j_call: TRBJ2-3; clone_size: NA; d_call: TRBD2; cdr3_nt: TGTGCCAGCAGTCCGGGGACTAGCCCGGCAGATACGCAGTATTTT; cdr3_aa: CASSPGTSPADTQYF
v_call: TRBV4-1; j_call: TRBJ2-1; clone_size: NA; d_call: TRBD2; cdr3_nt: TGCGCCAGCACATACGGGACTAGCGGAAACAATGAGCAGTTCTTC; cdr3_aa: CASTYGTSGNNEQFF
v_call: TRBV12-3/TRBV12-4; j_call: TRBJ2-1; clone_size: NA; d_call: NA; cdr3_nt: TGTGCCAGCAGTTTAGTAGGCCTAACAAATGAGCAGTTCTTC; cdr3_aa: CASSLVGLTNEQFF
v_call: TRBV27; j_call: TRBJ1-5; clone_size: many; d_call: NA; cdr3_nt: TGTGCCAGCAGTTTATCACGGGGGGAGCCCCAGCATTTT; cdr3_aa: CASSLSRGEPQHF
v_call: TRBV2; j_call: TRBJ1-2; clone_size: NA; d_call: NA; cdr3_nt: TGTGCCAGCAGTGGAAATAACTATGGCTACACCTTC; cdr3_aa: CASSGNNYGYTF
v_call: TRBV7-9; j_call: TRBJ1-4; clone_size: NA; d_call: NA; cdr3_nt: TGTGCCAGCAGACCCAGGACGGGTAGACTGTTTTTT; cdr3_aa: CASRPRTGRLFF
v_call: TRBV7-2; j_call: TRBJ2-3; clone_size: many; d_call: NA; cdr3_nt: TGTGCCAGCAGCTTAGAGACCCCTGGGCTGTACCCACCAGATACGCAGTATTTT; cdr3_aa: CASSLETPGLYPPDTQYF
v_call: TRBV20-1; j_call: TRBJ2-7; clone_size: many; d_call: NA; cdr3_nt: TGCAGTGCTAGAGATCTCGAGACAGGCTCCTACGAGCAGTACTTC; cdr3_aa: CSARDLETGSYEQYF
v_call: TRBV2; j_call: TRBJ2-2; clone_size: NA; d_call: TRBD1; cdr3_nt: TGTGCCAGCCTAGGGGCAGGGGGCACAATTGACACCGGGGAGCTGTTTTTT; cdr3_aa: CASLGAGGTIDTGELFF
v_call: TRBV7-2; j_call: TRBJ1-1; clone_size: many; d_call: NA; cdr3_nt: TGTGCCAGCAGCCCCACCGCAACAGGGAGGAACACTGAAGCTTTCTTT; cdr3_aa: CASSPTATGRNTEAFF
v_call: TRBV19; j_call: TRBJ2-1; clone_size: NA; d_call: NA; cdr3_nt: TGTGCCAGTAGCGTACTACCGGTCAACTCCTACAATGAGCAGTTCTTC; cdr3_aa: CASSVLPVNSYNEQFF
v_call: TRBV5-1; j_call: TRBJ2-2; clone_size: NA; d_call: TRBD2; cdr3_nt: TGCGCCAGCAGGGATCCGACTAGCACGAACACCGGGGAGCTGTTTTTT; cdr3_aa: CASRDPTSTNTGELFF
v_call: TRBV7-2; j_call: TRBJ1-5; clone_size: few; d_call: NA; cdr3_nt: TGTGCCAGCAGCTTAAACAAAGTCCAGCCCCAGCATTTT; cdr3_aa: CASSLNKVQPQHF
v_call: TRBV7-9; j_call: TRBJ2-7; clone_size: few; d_call: NA; cdr3_nt: TGTGCCAGCAGCTCAAGCTATAGGGGTGAACAGTACTTC; cdr3_aa: CASSSSYRGEQYF
v_call: TRBV29-1; j_call: TRBJ1-2; clone_size: NA; d_call: NA; cdr3_nt: TGCAGCGTTGAAATTCGTCAGGGTAATGAAGGCTACACCTTC; cdr3_aa: CSVEIRQGNEGYTF
v_call: TRBV7-8; j_call: TRBJ1-1; clone_size: NA; d_call: NA; cdr3_nt: TGTGCCAGCAGCATAAACCCGACCTGGGTGCCTTTCTTT; cdr3_aa: CASSINPTWVPFF
v_call: TRBV12-3/TRBV12-4; j_call: TRBJ2-3; clone_size: NA; d_call: TRBD2; cdr3_nt: TGTGCCTGCAGTCCCAGCGGGGTGGCAGATACGCAGTATTTT; cdr3_aa: CACSPSGVADTQYF
v_call: TRBV28; j_call: TRBJ2-5; clone_size: NA; d_call: TRBD1; cdr3_nt: TGTGCCAGCAGTTTAGTCGGGGACAGAGAAGAGACCCAGTACTTC; cdr3_aa: CASSLVGDREETQYF
v_call: TRBV9; j_call: TRBJ2-1; clone_size: NA; d_call: TRBD2; cdr3_nt: TGTGCCAGCAGCCAAGCTGGCGGGGGGGTAAACAATGAGCAGTTCTTC; cdr3_aa: CASSQAGGGVNNEQFF
v_call: TRBV24-1; j_call: TRBJ1-1; clone_size: NA; d_call: NA; cdr3_nt: TGTGCCACCAGTGATGGGGAGCCCGCAGGGATAAACACTGAAGCTTTCTTT; cdr3_aa: CATSDGEPAGINTEAFF
v_call: TRBV12-5; j_call: TRBJ2-1; clone_size: few; d_call: NA; cdr3_nt: TGTGCTAGTGGTTTCTACAATGAGCAGTTCTTC; cdr3_aa: CASGFYNEQFF
v_call: TRBV11-1; j_call: TRBJ2-7; clone_size: few; d_call: TRBD1; cdr3_nt: TGTGCCAGCAGCTTAGCTCCCCCACGACAGGGGGGAGCCTACGAGCAGTACTTC; cdr3_aa: CASSLAPPRQGGAYEQYF
v_call: TRBV6-5; j_call: TRBJ1-6; clone_size: few; d_call: NA; cdr3_nt: TGTGCCAGCAGTTATATATCAGGGTCCGATTATAATTCACCCCTCCACTTT; cdr3_aa: CASSYISGSDYNSPLHF
v_call: TRBV28; j_call: TRBJ2-7; clone_size: few; d_call: NA; cdr3_nt: TGTGCCAGCAGGATATCGGGGGACAGCGATCGCTCCTACGAGCAGTACTTC; cdr3_aa: CASRISGDSDRSYEQYF
v_call: TRBV7-4; j_call: TRBJ2-5; clone_size: NA; d_call: TRBD1; cdr3_nt: TGTGCCAGCAGGGAACAGGGGTTTGAGACCCAGTACTTC; cdr3_aa: CASREQGFETQYF
v_call: TRBV20-1; j_call: TRBJ2-5; clone_size: NA; d_call: NA; cdr3_nt: TGCAGTGCTAGAGATCCCTTTTTAGGAGGGGGGGTAGAGACCCAGTACTTC; cdr3_aa: CSARDPFLGGGVETQYF
v_call: TRBV7-6; j_call: TRBJ1-6; clone_size: many; d_call: NA; cdr3_nt: TGTGCCAGCAGCACTGGAGGGGGGGGTAATTCACCCCTCCACTTT; cdr3_aa: CASSTGGGGNSPLHF
v_call: TRBV12-3/TRBV12-4; j_call: TRBJ2-7; clone_size: few; d_call: TRBD2; cdr3_nt: TGTGCCAGCAGCCTAAGGACTAGCGTGGAGTACGAGCAGTACTTC; cdr3_aa: CASSLRTSVEYEQYF
v_call: TRBV12-3/TRBV12-4; j_call: TRBJ2-7; clone_size: NA; d_call: TRBD1; cdr3_nt: TGTGCCAGCTGGGACAGGAACCCCTACGAGCAGTACTTC; cdr3_aa: CASWDRNPYEQYF
v_call: TRBV5-3; j_call: TRBJ1-2; clone_size: NA; d_call: TRBD1; cdr3_nt: TGTGCCAGCAGCGGGCCGACAGGGGTTTTTGGCTACACCTTC; cdr3_aa: CASSGPTGVFGYTF
v_call: TRBV4-2; j_call: TRBJ2-1; clone_size: many; d_call: NA; cdr3_nt: TGTGCCAGCAGCCAAGATAAGGGGGGGTACAATGAGCAGTTCTTC; cdr3_aa: CASSQDKGGYNEQFF
v_call: TRBV7-6; j_call: TRBJ2-1; clone_size: NA; d_call: TRBD2; cdr3_nt: TGTGCCAGCAGCTTATTAGCGGGGGGGCTTGATGAGCAGTTCTTC; cdr3_aa: CASSLLAGGLDEQFF
v_call: TRBV20-1; j_call: TRBJ2-7; clone_size: NA; d_call: NA; cdr3_nt: TGCAGTGCCGACACCGGGACCTACGAGCAGTACTTC; cdr3_aa: CSADTGTYEQYF
v_call: TRBV28; j_call: TRBJ1-1; clone_size: few; d_call: NA; cdr3_nt: TGTGCCAGCAGTTGGGCGGCCCGCATGAACACTGAAGCTTTCTTT; cdr3_aa: CASSWAARMNTEAFF